The rows below give T cell receptor beta chains drawn from one sample of a study of CD8+ T cells in alopecia areata. Assay used: immunoSEQ multiplex PCR; TCRdb lists only in-frame clones, some missing. Of almost 250,000 clones detected, under 80% appear once; the ten largest clones hold 0.95% to 1.5%. Sample: CD4+ T cells sorted from blood, taken at week 0. The source is a human donor with alopecia areata. Each CDR3 is given with its conserved first and last residue. Each record gives: J gene, D gene, V gene, clone size, CDR3 protein, CDR3 DNA. A D gene is named only where the DNA matches it firmly. Expanded clones are given a class, and other clones once, few, many or no size at all.

J gene: TRBJ2-2
D gene: .
V gene: TRBV29-1
clone size: .
CDR3 protein: CSVEKQGVTGELFF
CDR3 DNA: TGCAGCGTTGAAAAACAGGGAGTCACCGGGGAGCTGTTTTTT

J gene: TRBJ2-1
D gene: .
V gene: TRBV14
clone size: few
CDR3 protein: CASSQTRQVWNEQFF
CDR3 DNA: TGTGCCAGCAGCCAAACCCGGCAGGTCTGGAATGAGCAGTTCTTC

J gene: TRBJ1-4
D gene: TRBD1
V gene: TRBV30
clone size: .
CDR3 protein: CAWSVGGTGGEKLFF
CDR3 DNA: TGTGCCTGGAGTGTAGGGGGGACAGGTGGAGAAAAACTGTTTTTT

J gene: TRBJ1-6
D gene: .
V gene: TRBV15
clone size: few
CDR3 protein: CATSRDSLGVDSPLHF
CDR3 DNA: TGTGCCACCAGCAGAGATTCCCTTGGGGTCGATTCACCCCTCCACTTT

J gene: TRBJ1-5
D gene: .
V gene: TRBV27
clone size: .
CDR3 protein: CASSFRGYSNQPQHF
CDR3 DNA: TGTGCCAGCAGTTTTCGGGGCTACAGCAATCAGCCCCAGCATTTT

J gene: TRBJ2-7
D gene: TRBD2
V gene: TRBV10-2
clone size: .
CDR3 protein: CASGLAYEQYF
CDR3 DNA: TGCGCCAGCGGACTAGCCTACGAGCAGTACTTC

J gene: TRBJ1-3
D gene: .
V gene: TRBV7-2
clone size: few
CDR3 protein: CASSLAATLSGNTIYF
CDR3 DNA: TGTGCCAGCAGCTTAGCGGCCACTCTCTCTGGAAACACCATATATTTT

J gene: TRBJ2-3
D gene: .
V gene: TRBV5-1
clone size: few
CDR3 protein: CASSLNGGDTQYF
CDR3 DNA: TGCGCCAGCAGCTTGAACGGTGGAGATACGCAGTATTTT

J gene: TRBJ1-5
D gene: .
V gene: TRBV7-2
clone size: .
CDR3 protein: CASSPTGNQPQHF
CDR3 DNA: TGTGCCAGCAGCCCAACGGGCAATCAGCCCCAGCATTTT

J gene: TRBJ2-7
D gene: .
V gene: TRBV30
clone size: once
CDR3 protein: CAWRDDRDYEQYF
CDR3 DNA: TGTGCCTGGAGGGACGACCGGGACTACGAGCAGTACTTC

J gene: TRBJ2-3
D gene: .
V gene: TRBV29-1
clone size: .
CDR3 protein: CSVDGGSDTQYF
CDR3 DNA: TGCAGCGTTGACGGGGGCTCAGATACGCAGTATTTT

J gene: TRBJ2-1
D gene: .
V gene: TRBV7-2
clone size: .
CDR3 protein: CATQDTLAILNEQFF
CDR3 DNA: TGTGCCACCCAGGACACCCTAGCGATTCTCAATGAGCAGTTCTTC

J gene: TRBJ2-2
D gene: .
V gene: TRBV30
clone size: few
CDR3 protein: CAWSTSGELFF
CDR3 DNA: TGTGCCTGGAGTACCTCGGGGGAGCTGTTTTTT

J gene: TRBJ2-1
D gene: TRBD2
V gene: TRBV29-1
clone size: .
CDR3 protein: CSVLGRGVLDEQFF
CDR3 DNA: TGCAGCGTTCTTGGGCGGGGGGTTTTGGATGAGCAGTTCTTC

J gene: TRBJ1-2
D gene: .
V gene: TRBV7-2
clone size: .
CDR3 protein: CASSLDDRSHYGYTF
CDR3 DNA: TGTGCCAGCAGCTTAGACGACAGGTCCCACTATGGCTACACCTTC

J gene: TRBJ2-1
D gene: TRBD2
V gene: TRBV27
clone size: once
CDR3 protein: CASNREGTYNEQFF
CDR3 DNA: TGTGCCAGCAACCGGGAGGGAACGTACAATGAGCAGTTCTTC

J gene: TRBJ2-7
D gene: .
V gene: TRBV5-6
clone size: .
CDR3 protein: CASSPGPPGYEQYF
CDR3 DNA: TGTGCCAGCAGCCCCGGTCCACCGGGCTACGAGCAGTACTTC

J gene: TRBJ1-1
D gene: .
V gene: TRBV7-2
clone size: .
CDR3 protein: CASSYSRDDEAFF
CDR3 DNA: TGTGCCAGCAGCTACAGCAGGGATGATGAAGCTTTCTTT

J gene: TRBJ2-3
D gene: .
V gene: TRBV29-1
clone size: few
CDR3 protein: CSVEGASTDTQYF
CDR3 DNA: TGCAGCGTTGAGGGGGCTAGCACAGATACGCAGTATTTT

J gene: TRBJ2-5
D gene: .
V gene: TRBV7-9
clone size: .
CDR3 protein: CASSFGETQYF
CDR3 DNA: TGTGCCAGCAGCTTTGGAGAGACCCAGTACTTC

J gene: TRBJ1-5
D gene: .
V gene: TRBV9
clone size: few
CDR3 protein: CASSVSPELDQPQHF
CDR3 DNA: TGTGCCAGCAGCGTTTCCCCCGAATTAGATCAGCCCCAGCATTTT

J gene: TRBJ1-5
D gene: .
V gene: TRBV30
clone size: .
CDR3 protein: CAWSVPPRGGNQPQHF
CDR3 DNA: TGTGCCTGGAGTGTACCCCCTAGGGGGGGCAATCAGCCCCAGCATTTT

J gene: TRBJ2-1
D gene: .
V gene: TRBV9
clone size: .
CDR3 protein: CASSVGSDGITNEQFF
CDR3 DNA: TGTGCCAGCAGCGTAGGTTCGGACGGAATAACCAATGAGCAGTTCTTC

J gene: TRBJ2-2
D gene: .
V gene: TRBV29-1
clone size: .
CDR3 protein: CSAAQGQGGTGELFF
CDR3 DNA: TGCAGCGCTGCACAGGGTCAGGGAGGCACCGGGGAGCTGTTTTTT

J gene: TRBJ1-5
D gene: .
V gene: TRBV30
clone size: .
CDR3 protein: CAWSSGQGNQPQHF
CDR3 DNA: TGTGCCTGGAGTTCCGGGCAGGGGAATCAGCCCCAGCATTTT

J gene: TRBJ1-1
D gene: .
V gene: TRBV5-1
clone size: .
CDR3 protein: CASSSLPSMNTEAFF
CDR3 DNA: TGCGCCAGCAGCTCACTTCCCAGCATGAACACTGAAGCTTTCTTT

J gene: TRBJ2-7
D gene: .
V gene: TRBV5-6
clone size: .
CDR3 protein: CASSLSQEQYF
CDR3 DNA: TGTGCCAGCAGCTTGTCTCAGGAGCAGTACTTC

J gene: TRBJ2-3
D gene: .
V gene: TRBV9
clone size: once
CDR3 protein: CASSKTASTDTQYF
CDR3 DNA: TGTGCCAGCAGCAAGACAGCTAGCACAGATACGCAGTATTTT

J gene: TRBJ1-2
D gene: .
V gene: TRBV11-2
clone size: .
CDR3 protein: CASSSGASYTF
CDR3 DNA: TGTGCCAGCAGCAGCGGGGCAAGCTACACCTTC

J gene: TRBJ2-7
D gene: TRBD1
V gene: TRBV2
clone size: .
CDR3 protein: CASRGDRVKPYEQYF
CDR3 DNA: TGTGCCAGCAGGGGGGACAGGGTAAAGCCCTACGAGCAGTACTTC

J gene: TRBJ2-1
D gene: .
V gene: TRBV6-5
clone size: .
CDR3 protein: CASRFGQYNEQFF
CDR3 DNA: TGTGCCAGCAGATTTGGGCAGTACAATGAGCAGTTCTTC

J gene: TRBJ1-2
D gene: .
V gene: TRBV15
clone size: .
CDR3 protein: CATSRDTRDSIYGYTF
CDR3 DNA: TGTGCCACCAGCAGAGATACCAGGGACTCCATCTATGGCTACACCTTC

J gene: TRBJ1-1
D gene: TRBD1
V gene: TRBV14
clone size: .
CDR3 protein: CASRRQGWAEAFF
CDR3 DNA: TGTGCCAGCAGGAGACAGGGGTGGGCTGAAGCTTTCTTT

J gene: TRBJ1-2
D gene: TRBD1
V gene: TRBV2
clone size: .
CDR3 protein: CASTTSGQGAYGYTF
CDR3 DNA: TGTGCCAGCACGACCTCCGGACAGGGGGCCTATGGCTACACCTTC

J gene: TRBJ2-2
D gene: .
V gene: TRBV29-1
clone size: .
CDR3 protein: CSARPAGGFTGELFF
CDR3 DNA: TGCAGCGCTCGCCCGGCAGGGGGGTTCACCGGGGAGCTGTTTTTT

J gene: TRBJ1-5
D gene: TRBD1
V gene: TRBV2
clone size: .
CDR3 protein: CASSGQSGQPQHF
CDR3 DNA: TGTGCCAGCTCGGGACAGTCAGGGCAGCCCCAGCATTTT

J gene: TRBJ1-6
D gene: .
V gene: TRBV30
clone size: .
CDR3 protein: CAWSVRPGQVNSPLHF
CDR3 DNA: TGTGCCTGGAGTGTGAGACCGGGACAAGTTAATTCACCCCTCCACTTT

J gene: TRBJ1-5
D gene: TRBD1
V gene: TRBV19
clone size: .
CDR3 protein: CASSTSGTASNQPQHF
CDR3 DNA: TGTGCCAGTAGTACTTCCGGGACAGCTAGCAATCAGCCCCAGCATTTT

J gene: TRBJ2-1
D gene: TRBD1
V gene: TRBV15
clone size: .
CDR3 protein: CATSRGGGGHNEQFF
CDR3 DNA: TGTGCCACCAGCAGAGGAGGGGGCGGTCACAATGAGCAGTTCTTC

J gene: TRBJ2-3
D gene: .
V gene: TRBV19
clone size: few
CDR3 protein: CASSIFQGSTDTQYF
CDR3 DNA: TGTGCCAGTAGTATATTCCAGGGGAGCACAGATACGCAGTATTTT

J gene: TRBJ2-7
D gene: .
V gene: TRBV30
clone size: few
CDR3 protein: CAWSRGRASYEQYF
CDR3 DNA: TGTGCCTGGAGTAGGGGTAGGGCGTCCTACGAGCAGTACTTC

J gene: TRBJ2-6
D gene: TRBD2
V gene: TRBV4-3
clone size: few
CDR3 protein: CASSQAGTSGFGSGANVLTF
CDR3 DNA: TGCGCCAGCAGCCAAGCCGGGACTAGCGGTTTCGGCTCTGGGGCCAACGTCCTGACTTTC

J gene: TRBJ1-1
D gene: TRBD1
V gene: TRBV29-1
clone size: .
CDR3 protein: CSVKGGAGTEAFF
CDR3 DNA: TGCAGCGTGAAAGGGGGCGCGGGGACTGAAGCTTTCTTT

J gene: TRBJ1-3
D gene: .
V gene: TRBV30
clone size: few
CDR3 protein: CAWSAVSTGNTIYF
CDR3 DNA: TGTGCCTGGAGTGCGGTTTCTACTGGAAACACCATATATTTT

J gene: TRBJ1-4
D gene: .
V gene: TRBV5-1
clone size: .
CDR3 protein: CASKRQANEKLFF
CDR3 DNA: TGCGCCAGCAAGAGACAGGCTAATGAAAAACTGTTTTTT

J gene: TRBJ2-5
D gene: TRBD1
V gene: TRBV5-6
clone size: once
CDR3 protein: CASSLVTGLDGTQYF
CDR3 DNA: TGTGCCAGCAGCTTGGTGACAGGGCTGGATGGGACCCAGTACTTC

J gene: TRBJ2-6
D gene: .
V gene: TRBV5-1
clone size: few
CDR3 protein: CASSSATAGANVLTF
CDR3 DNA: TGCGCCAGCAGCTCGGCGACAGCTGGGGCCAACGTCCTGACTTTC

J gene: TRBJ2-7
D gene: .
V gene: TRBV11-2
clone size: .
CDR3 protein: CASSSIRGSPYEQYF
CDR3 DNA: TGTGCCAGCAGCTCAATTAGAGGTTCCCCCTACGAGCAGTACTTC

J gene: TRBJ2-3
D gene: TRBD2
V gene: TRBV7-6
clone size: few
CDR3 protein: CASSRRDGRGTDTQYF
CDR3 DNA: TGTGCCAGCAGCCGGAGGGACGGGAGGGGCACAGATACGCAGTATTTT

J gene: TRBJ2-6
D gene: TRBD2
V gene: TRBV9
clone size: .
CDR3 protein: CASSVAGSGVGANVLTF
CDR3 DNA: TGTGCCAGCAGCGTAGCCGGAAGCGGGGTCGGGGCCAACGTCCTGACTTTC